This T cell receptor (beta chain) comes out of a study of response to subunit inactivated influenza vaccine. Points from the study as a whole: Authors suggested each seasonal flu vaccination may recruit only limited numbers of new T cells.

CDR1 is SQVTM and CDR2 is ANQGSEA in the germline V gene. V trimming: 5 bases; J trimming: 1 base; junction bases outside the gene matches: 10. This CDR3 has 16 amino acids. TCRdb used MiXCR to reprocess the RT-PCR reads, holding one entry per CDR3 protein. The table records 650,000 or so distinct CDR3 sequences, 12% to 15% of them present only once. This clonotype has only a few counts. Its cognate antigen is unknown. This clonotype originated in a man aged 50-59 years who received an inactivated influenza vaccine. The chain carries TRBV29-1 and TRBJ2-7; 11 nucleotides match TRBD2. The sequenced sample was PBMCs from blood, obtained around 14 days before vaccination. The CDR3 spells CSVKWSLAGGSYEQYF. CDR3 bases: TGCAGCGTTAAGTGGTCCCTAGCGGGGGGATCCTACGAGCAGTACTTC.